This T cell receptor beta chain was captured in a study of siplizumab effects on memory and regulatory T cells (dated by TCRdb to between 2017 and 2020). About the investigation overall: The effect of the anti-CD2 antibody siplizumab on alloreactive T-cell subsets was examined in allogeneic mixed lymphocyte reactions constructed from human PBMCs. Paper-wide results and their limitations: Because sequences at frequencies below about 10^-5 were poorly captured, only a minor fraction of alloreactive clones could be mapped back to unstimulated subsets. Of the alloreactive CD4+ clones that could be mapped, the Treg-derived share averaged roughly 69% with siplizumab compared with roughly 25% in control reactions. Roughly 75-95% of proliferating CD4+ or CD8+ clones could not be assigned a naive or memory phenotype. No functional confirmation was obtained for the suppressive function of proliferating Tregs from siplizumab cultures. The cumulative frequency of alloreactive sequences that could be traced back to unstimulated CD4+ memory T cells was significantly reduced by siplizumab. Unstimulated naive T cells appeared more diverse than memory T cells, and naive cells seemed to contribute substantially to the alloresponse.

In addition, sequencing in three donor pairs included unstimulated CD8+ effector memory subsets alongside CD4+ naive, CD8+ naive, CD8+ TEMRA and CD4+ memory subsets. TCRbeta CDR3 sequencing was performed on sorted unstimulated T cells and on proliferating T cells recovered from mixed lymphocyte reactions. Fresh whole blood from 9 to 11 HLA-typed healthy donors was used as the source from which PBMCs were isolated. CDR1 and CDR2, per the germline V gene, are SGHNT and YENEEA. The trim is 2 bases for V and 0 bases for J, with a gap of 5 bases between the germline ends. Including cysteine and phenylalanine, the CDR3 has 14 amino acids. Only the CDR3 part of the read is kept: 42 bases, read in frame from the first base. Preparation of the library involved the immunoSEQ multiplex PCR assay. The deep sequencing platform assayed about 91,000 TCR templates per sample. Genomic DNA extracted from sorted T cells was used for TCRbeta CDR3 sequencing. The study's own analysis went as follows. The R programming language was used for clonal analysis of the TCRbeta CDR3 data. Unstimulated samples were compared with post-reaction CFSE-low samples to define alloreactive CD4+ and CD8+ clones. Alloreactive CD4+ clones were assigned to regulatory or non-regulatory origin by matching sequences to sorted unstimulated Treg and non-Treg repertoires. The clones in this table, taken by TCRdb from immuneACCESS, are in-frame only. Not every clone is retained; where verified, under half of the shortfall comes from an unresolved V gene, and the cause of the rest is unknown. The V and J calls and clone size are taken from that table; D and trimming were inferred from the DNA. The sample records roughly 50,000 clones, nearly 98% of which are singletons. Over 0.6% of the sample is in the top ten clones.

This clone was observed a single time. Its cognate antigen has yet to be identified. Base quality data are lacking; no much larger clone is found one base away. Sequencing input: naive CD4+ T cells sorted from blood. The sample's cell subset or site, from its label and the paper: unstimulated naive T cells. The chain couples TRBV11-3 to TRBJ1-3, with the D gene not clear enough to name. The origin of this receptor is a human donor in good health. The nucleotide sequence reads as follows: TGTGCCAGCAGCTTAATTGGCTCTGGAAACACCATATATTTT. Its protein reads: CASSLIGSGNTIYF.